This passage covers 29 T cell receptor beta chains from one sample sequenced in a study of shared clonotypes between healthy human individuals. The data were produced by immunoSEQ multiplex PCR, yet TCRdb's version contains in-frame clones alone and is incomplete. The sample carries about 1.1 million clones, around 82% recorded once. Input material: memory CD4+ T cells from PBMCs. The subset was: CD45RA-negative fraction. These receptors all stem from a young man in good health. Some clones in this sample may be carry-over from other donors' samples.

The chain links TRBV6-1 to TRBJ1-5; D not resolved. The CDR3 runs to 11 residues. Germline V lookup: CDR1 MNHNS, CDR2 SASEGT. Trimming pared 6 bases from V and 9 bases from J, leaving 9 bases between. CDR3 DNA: TGTGCCAGCAGCGCCGAAGGGCCCCAGCATTTT. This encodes CASSAEGPQHF.

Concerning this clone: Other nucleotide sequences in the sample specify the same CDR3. The CDR3, as DNA: TGTGCCAGCAGTGACGGGACAAGAAATCAGCCCCAGCATTTT. Its translation: CASSDGTRNQPQHF. This rearrangement joins TRBV2 to TRBJ1-5, with D tentatively TRBD1 (6 bases). Trimming took 3 bases from V and 4 from J, leaving 10 bases between them. Germline V gives CDR1 SNHLY, CDR2 FYNNEI. This CDR3 has 14 residues. Combining the CDR3 with reference TRBV2 and TRBJ1-5 gives the whole variable domain EPEVTQTPSHQVTQMGQEVILRCVPISNHLYFYWYRQILGQKVEFLVSFYNNEISEKSEIFDDQFSVERPDGSNFTLKIRSTKLEDSAMYFCASSDGTRNQPQHFGDGTRLSIL.

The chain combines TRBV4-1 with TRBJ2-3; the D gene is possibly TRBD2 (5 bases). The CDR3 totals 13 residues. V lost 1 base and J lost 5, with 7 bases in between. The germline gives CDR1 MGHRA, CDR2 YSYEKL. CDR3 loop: CASSQGEGDTQYF. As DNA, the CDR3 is TGCGCCAGCAGCCAAGGAGAGGGAGATACGCAGTATTTT.

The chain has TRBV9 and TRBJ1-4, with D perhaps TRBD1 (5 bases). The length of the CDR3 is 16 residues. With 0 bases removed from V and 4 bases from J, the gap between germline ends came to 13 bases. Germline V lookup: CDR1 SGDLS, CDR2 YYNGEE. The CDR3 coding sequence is TGTGCCAGCAGCGTAGGGCCGGGGCTGGGTAATGAAAAACTGTTTTTT. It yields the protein CASSVGPGLGNEKLFF.

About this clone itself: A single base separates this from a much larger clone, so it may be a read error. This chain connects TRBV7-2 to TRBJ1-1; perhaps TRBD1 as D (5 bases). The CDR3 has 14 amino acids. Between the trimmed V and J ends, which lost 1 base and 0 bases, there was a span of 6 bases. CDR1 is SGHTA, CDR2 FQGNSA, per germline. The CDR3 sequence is CASSLDRMNTEAFF. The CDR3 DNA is TGTGCCAGCAGCTTAGACAGGATGAACACTGAAGCTTTCTTT.

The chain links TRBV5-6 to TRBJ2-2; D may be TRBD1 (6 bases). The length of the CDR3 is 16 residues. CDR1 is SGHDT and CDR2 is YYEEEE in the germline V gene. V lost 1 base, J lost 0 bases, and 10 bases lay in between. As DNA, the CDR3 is TGTGCCAGCAGCTTGTTCTGGGGGCCGAACACCGGGGAGCTGTTTTTT. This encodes CASSLFWGPNTGELFF.

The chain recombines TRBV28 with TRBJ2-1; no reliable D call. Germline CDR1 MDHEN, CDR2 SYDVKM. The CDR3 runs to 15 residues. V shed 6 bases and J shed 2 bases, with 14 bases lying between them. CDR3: CASRNPLGPYNEQFF. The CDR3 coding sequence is TGTGCCAGCAGGAATCCCCTGGGCCCCTACAATGAGCAGTTCTTC.

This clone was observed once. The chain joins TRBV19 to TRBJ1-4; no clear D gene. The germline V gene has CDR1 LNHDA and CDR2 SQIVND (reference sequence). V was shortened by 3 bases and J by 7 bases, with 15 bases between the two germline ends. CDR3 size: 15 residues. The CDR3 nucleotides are TGTGCCAGTAGTATCCCCGTTAATTTTGGTGAAAAACTGTTTTTT. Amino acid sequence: CASSIPVNFGEKLFF.

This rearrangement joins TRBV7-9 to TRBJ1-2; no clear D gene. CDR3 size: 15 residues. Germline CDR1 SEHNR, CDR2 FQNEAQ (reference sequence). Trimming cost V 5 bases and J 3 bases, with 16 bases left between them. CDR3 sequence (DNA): TGTGCCAGCAGCCTCCGGTTGGATTACGACTATGGCTACACCTTC. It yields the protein CASSLRLDYDYGYTF.

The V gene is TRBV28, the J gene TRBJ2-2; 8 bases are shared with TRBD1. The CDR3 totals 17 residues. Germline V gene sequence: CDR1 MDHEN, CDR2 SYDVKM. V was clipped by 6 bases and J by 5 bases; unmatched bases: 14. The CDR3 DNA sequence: TGTGCCAGCAGCCCCTCAACAGGGGGGAGTAGTACCGGGGAGCTGTTTTTT. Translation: CASSPSTGGSSTGELFF.

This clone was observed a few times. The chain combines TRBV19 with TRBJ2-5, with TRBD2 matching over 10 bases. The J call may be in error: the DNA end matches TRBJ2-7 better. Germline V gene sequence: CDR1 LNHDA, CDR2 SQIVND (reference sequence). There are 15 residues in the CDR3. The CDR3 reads CASSMTSGSSYEQYF. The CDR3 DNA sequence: TGTGCCAGTAGTATGACTAGCGGGTCCTCCTACGAGCAGTACTTC.

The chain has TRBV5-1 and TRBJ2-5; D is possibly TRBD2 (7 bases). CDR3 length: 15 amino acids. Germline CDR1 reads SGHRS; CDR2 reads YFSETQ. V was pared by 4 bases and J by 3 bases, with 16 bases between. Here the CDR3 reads CASSLARGAEETQYF. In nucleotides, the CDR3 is TGCGCCAGCAGCCTGGCTCGGGGGGCTGAAGAGACCCAGTACTTC.

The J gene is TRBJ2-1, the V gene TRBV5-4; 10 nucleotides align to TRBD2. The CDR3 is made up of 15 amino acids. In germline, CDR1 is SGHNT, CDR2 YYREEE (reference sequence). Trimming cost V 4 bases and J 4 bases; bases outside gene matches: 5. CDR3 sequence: CASSHPGLAYNEQFF. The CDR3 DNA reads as TGTGCCAGCAGCCACCCGGGACTAGCGTACAATGAGCAGTTCTTC.

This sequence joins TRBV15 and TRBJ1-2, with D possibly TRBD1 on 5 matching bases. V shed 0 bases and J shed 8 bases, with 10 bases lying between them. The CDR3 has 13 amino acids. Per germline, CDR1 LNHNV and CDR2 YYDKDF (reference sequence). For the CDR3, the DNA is TGTGCCACCAGCAGAGAGGGAGGGGAGGGCTACACCTTC. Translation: CATSREGGEGYTF.

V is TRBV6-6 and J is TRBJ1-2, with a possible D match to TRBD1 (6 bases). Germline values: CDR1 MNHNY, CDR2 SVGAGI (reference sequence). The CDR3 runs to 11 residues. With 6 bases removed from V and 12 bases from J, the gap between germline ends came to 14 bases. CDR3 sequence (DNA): TGTGCCAGCAGCCCTCGACAGGTCAACACCTTC. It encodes CASSPRQVNTF.

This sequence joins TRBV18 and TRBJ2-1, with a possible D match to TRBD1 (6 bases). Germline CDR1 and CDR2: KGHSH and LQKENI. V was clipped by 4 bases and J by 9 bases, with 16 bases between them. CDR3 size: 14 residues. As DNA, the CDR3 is TGTGCCAGCTCACGATCCGGGACATCTGGTGAGCAGTTCTTC. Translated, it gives CASSRSGTSGEQFF. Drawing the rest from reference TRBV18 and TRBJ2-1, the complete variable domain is NAGVMQNPRHLVRRRGQEARLRCSPMKGHSHVYWYRQLPEEGLKFMVYLQKENIIDESGMPKERFSAEFPKEGPSILRIQQVVRGDSAAYFCASSRSGTSGEQFFGPGTRLTVL.

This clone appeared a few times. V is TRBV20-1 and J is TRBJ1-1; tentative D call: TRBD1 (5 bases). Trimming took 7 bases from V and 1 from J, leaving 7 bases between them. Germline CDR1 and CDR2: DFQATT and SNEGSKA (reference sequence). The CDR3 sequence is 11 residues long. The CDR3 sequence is CSVQGNTEAFF. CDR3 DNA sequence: TGCAGTGTCCAGGGGAACACTGAAGCTTTCTTT.

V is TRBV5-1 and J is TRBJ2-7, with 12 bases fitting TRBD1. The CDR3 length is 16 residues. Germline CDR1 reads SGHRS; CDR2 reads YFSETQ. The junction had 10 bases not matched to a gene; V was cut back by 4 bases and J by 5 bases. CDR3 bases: TGCGCCAGCAGCCATCCGGGACAGGGGGCAAGGAACGAGCAGTACTTC. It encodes CASSHPGQGARNEQYF.

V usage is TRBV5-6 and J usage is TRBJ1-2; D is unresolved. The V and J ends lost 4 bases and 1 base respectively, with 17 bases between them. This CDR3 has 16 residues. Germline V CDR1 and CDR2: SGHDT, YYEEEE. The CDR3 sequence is CASSPPPVQFNYGYTF. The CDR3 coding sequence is TGTGCCAGCAGCCCCCCGCCAGTGCAATTTAACTATGGCTACACCTTC.

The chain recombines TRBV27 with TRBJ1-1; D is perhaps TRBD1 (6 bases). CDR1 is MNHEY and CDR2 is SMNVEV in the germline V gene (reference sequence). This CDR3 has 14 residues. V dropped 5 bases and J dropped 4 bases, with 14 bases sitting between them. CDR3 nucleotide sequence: TGTGCCAGCAGTCGCGGACAGCTAGGCACTGAAGCTTTCTTT. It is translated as CASSRGQLGTEAFF.

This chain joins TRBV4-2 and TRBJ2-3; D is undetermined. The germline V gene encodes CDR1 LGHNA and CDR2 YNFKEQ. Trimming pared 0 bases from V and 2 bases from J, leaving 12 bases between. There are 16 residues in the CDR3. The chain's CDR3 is CASSQDFLEFTDTQYF. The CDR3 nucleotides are TGTGCCAGCAGCCAAGACTTTCTGGAATTCACAGATACGCAGTATTTT.

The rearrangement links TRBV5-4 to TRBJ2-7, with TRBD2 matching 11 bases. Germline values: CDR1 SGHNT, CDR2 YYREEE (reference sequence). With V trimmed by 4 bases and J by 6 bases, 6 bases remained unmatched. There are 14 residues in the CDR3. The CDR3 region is CASSGLAGGGEQYF. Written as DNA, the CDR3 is TGTGCCAGCAGCGGGCTAGCGGGAGGCGGCGAGCAGTACTTC.

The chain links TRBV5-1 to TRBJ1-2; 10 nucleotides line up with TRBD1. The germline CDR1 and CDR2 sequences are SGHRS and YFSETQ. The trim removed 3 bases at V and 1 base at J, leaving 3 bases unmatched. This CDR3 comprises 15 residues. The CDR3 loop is CASSWTGGINYGYTF. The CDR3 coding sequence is TGCGCCAGCAGCTGGACAGGGGGAATTAACTATGGCTACACCTTC.

The CDR3 nucleotides are TGCGCCAGCAGTACGGGGAACGAGGGGACTGAAGCTTTCTTT. This gives the protein CASSTGNEGTEAFF. The chain links TRBV5-1 to TRBJ1-1, with D tentatively TRBD1 (5 bases). CDR3 size: 14 residues. The V gene lost 5 bases and the J gene lost 5 bases, with 16 bases spanning the gap. The germline gives CDR1 SGHRS, CDR2 YFSETQ.

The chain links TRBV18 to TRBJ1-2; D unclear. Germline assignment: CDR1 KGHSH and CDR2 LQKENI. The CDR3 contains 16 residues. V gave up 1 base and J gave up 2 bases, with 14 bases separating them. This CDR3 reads CASSPRGSGDNYGYTF. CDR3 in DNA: TGTGCCAGCTCACCACGCGGATCGGGAGACAACTATGGCTACACCTTC.

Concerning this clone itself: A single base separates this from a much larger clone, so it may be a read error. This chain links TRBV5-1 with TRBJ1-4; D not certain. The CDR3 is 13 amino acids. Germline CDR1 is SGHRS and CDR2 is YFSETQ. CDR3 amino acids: CVSRTTTNEKLFF. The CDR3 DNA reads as TGCGTCAGCAGAACAACAACTAATGAAAAACTGTTTTTT.

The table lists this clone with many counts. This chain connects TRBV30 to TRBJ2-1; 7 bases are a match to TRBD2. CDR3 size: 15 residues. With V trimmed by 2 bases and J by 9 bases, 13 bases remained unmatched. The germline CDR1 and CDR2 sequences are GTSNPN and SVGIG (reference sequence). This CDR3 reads CAWSMAGVMRGEQFF. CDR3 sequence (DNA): TGTGCCTGGAGTATGGCGGGAGTGATGAGGGGTGAGCAGTTCTTC.

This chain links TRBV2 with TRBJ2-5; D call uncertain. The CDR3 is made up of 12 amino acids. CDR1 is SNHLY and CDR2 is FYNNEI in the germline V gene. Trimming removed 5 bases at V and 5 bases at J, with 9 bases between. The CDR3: CASSNMAETQYF. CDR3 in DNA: TGTGCCAGCAGTAACATGGCGGAGACCCAGTACTTC.

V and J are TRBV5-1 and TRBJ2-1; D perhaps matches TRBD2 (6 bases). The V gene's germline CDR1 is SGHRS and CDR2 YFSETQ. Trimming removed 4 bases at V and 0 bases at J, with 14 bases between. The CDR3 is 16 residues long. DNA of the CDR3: TGCGCCAGCAGCCCGACCAGCGGGCGCTCCTACAATGAGCAGTTCTTC. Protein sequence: CASSPTSGRSYNEQFF.